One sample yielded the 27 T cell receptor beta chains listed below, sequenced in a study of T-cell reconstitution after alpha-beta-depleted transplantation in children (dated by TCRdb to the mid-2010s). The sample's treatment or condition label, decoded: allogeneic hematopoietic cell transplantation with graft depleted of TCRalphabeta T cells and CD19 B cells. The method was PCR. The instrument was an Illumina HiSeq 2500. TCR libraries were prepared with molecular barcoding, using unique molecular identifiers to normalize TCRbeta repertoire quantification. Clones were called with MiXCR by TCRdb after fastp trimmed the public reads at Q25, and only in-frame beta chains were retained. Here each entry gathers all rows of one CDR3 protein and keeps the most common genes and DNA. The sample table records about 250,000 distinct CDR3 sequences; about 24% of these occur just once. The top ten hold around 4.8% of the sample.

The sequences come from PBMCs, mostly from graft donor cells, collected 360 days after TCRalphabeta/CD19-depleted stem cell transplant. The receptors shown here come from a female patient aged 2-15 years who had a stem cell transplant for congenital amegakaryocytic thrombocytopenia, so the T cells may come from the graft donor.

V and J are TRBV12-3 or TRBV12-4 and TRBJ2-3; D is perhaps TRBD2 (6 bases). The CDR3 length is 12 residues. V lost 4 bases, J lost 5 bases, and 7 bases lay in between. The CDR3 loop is CASSSSVDTQYF. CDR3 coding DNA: TGTGCCAGCAGTTCTAGCGTAGATACGCAGTATTTT.

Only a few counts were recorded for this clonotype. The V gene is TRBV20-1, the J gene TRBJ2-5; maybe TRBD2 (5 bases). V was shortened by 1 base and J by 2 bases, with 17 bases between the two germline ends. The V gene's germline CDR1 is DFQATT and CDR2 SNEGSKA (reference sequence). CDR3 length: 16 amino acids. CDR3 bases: TGCAGTGCTAGAGCGGGGTCGCTTCGGCTTCAAGAGACCCAGTACTTC. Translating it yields CSARAGSLRLQETQYF.

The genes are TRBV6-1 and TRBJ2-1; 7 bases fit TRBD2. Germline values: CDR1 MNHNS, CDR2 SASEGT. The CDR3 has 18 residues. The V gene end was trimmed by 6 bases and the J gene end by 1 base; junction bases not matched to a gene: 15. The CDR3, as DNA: TGTGCCAGCAGCAGCGATCCCCGGACTAGTCTTTCCTACAATGAGCAGTTCTTC. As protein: CASSSDPRTSLSYNEQFF.

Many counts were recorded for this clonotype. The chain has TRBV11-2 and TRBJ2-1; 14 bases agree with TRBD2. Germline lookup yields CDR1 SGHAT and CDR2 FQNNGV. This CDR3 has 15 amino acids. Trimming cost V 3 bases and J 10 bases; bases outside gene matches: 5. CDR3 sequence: CASSFTGTSGSEQFF. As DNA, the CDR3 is TGTGCCAGCAGCTTTACCGGGACTAGCGGGAGCGAGCAGTTCTTC. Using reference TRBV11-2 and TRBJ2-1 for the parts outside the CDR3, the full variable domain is EAGVAQSPRYKIIEKRQSVAFWCNPISGHATLYWYQQILGQGPKLLIQFQNNGVVDDSQLPKDRFSAERLKGVDSTLKIQPAKLEDSAVYLCASSFTGTSGSEQFFGPGTRLTVL.

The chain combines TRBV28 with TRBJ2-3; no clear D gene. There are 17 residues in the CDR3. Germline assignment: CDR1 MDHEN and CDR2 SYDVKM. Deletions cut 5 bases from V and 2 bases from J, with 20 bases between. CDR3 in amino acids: CASSHFSLADVTDTQYF. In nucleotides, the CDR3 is TGTGCCAGCAGTCACTTTAGTTTGGCGGACGTCACAGATACGCAGTATTTT.

CDR3 nucleotides: TGTGCCATCAGTGGATCCGGGACTCAGATTGACAATGAGCAGTTCTTC. Encoded protein: CAISGSGTQIDNEQFF. The V call is TRBV10-3, the J call TRBJ2-1; TRBD2 might be the D (6 bases). Germline V gene sequence: CDR1 ENHRY, CDR2 SYGVKD. CDR3 size: 16 residues. V shed 4 bases and J shed 5 bases, with 18 bases lying between them.

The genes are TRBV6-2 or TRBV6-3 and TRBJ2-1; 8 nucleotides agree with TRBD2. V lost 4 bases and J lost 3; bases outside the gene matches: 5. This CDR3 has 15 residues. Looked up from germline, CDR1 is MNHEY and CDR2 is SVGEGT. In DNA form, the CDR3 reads TGTGCCAGCAGTTCCTTGCGGGGGGACTACAATGAGCAGTTCTTC. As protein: CASSSLRGDYNEQFF.

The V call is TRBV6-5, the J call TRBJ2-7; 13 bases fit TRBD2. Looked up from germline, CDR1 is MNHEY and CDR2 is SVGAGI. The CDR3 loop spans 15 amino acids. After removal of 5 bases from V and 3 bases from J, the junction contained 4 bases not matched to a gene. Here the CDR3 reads CASSHRLAGGYEQYF. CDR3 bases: TGTGCCAGCAGTCACCGACTAGCGGGAGGCTACGAGCAGTACTTC.

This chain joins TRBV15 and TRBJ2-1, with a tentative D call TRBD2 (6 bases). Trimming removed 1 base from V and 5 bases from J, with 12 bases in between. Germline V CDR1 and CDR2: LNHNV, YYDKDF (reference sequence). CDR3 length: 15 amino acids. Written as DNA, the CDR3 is TGTGCCACCAGCAGAGGTCCACTAGCTCACAATGAGCAGTTCTTC. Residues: CATSRGPLAHNEQFF.

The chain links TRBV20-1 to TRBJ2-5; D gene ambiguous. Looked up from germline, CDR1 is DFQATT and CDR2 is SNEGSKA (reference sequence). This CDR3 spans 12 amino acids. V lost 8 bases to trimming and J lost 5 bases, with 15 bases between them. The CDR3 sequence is CSTTPIAETQYF. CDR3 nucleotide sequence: TGCAGTACTACCCCCATTGCTGAGACCCAGTACTTC.

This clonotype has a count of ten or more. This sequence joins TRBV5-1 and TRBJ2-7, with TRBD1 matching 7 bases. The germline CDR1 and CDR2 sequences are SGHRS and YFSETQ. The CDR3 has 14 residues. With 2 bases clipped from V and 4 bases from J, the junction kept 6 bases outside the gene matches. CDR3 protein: CASSFTRGSYEQYF. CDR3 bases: TGCGCCAGCAGCTTCACCAGGGGGTCTTACGAGCAGTACTTC.

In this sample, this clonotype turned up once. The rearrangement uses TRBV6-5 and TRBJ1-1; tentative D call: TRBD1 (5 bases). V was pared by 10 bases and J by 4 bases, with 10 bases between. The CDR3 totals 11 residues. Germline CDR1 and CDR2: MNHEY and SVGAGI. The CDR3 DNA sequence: TGTGCCATCGGCGGGGGCACTGAAGCTTTCTTT. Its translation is CAIGGGTEAFF.

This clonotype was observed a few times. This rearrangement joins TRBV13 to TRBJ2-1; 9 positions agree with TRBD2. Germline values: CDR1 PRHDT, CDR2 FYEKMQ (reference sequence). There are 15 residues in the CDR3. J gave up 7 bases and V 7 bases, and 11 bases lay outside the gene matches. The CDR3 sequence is CASTQLAGKRNEQFF. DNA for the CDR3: TGTGCCAGCACTCAACTAGCGGGTAAGAGAAATGAGCAGTTCTTC.

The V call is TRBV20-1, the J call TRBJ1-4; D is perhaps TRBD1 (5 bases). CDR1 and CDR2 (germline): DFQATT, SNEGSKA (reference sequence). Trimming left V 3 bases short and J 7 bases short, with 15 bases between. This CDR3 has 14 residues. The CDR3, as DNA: TGCAGTGCTAGTAGGGCAGGGTGGGGTGAAAAACTGTTTTTT. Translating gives CSASRAGWGEKLFF.

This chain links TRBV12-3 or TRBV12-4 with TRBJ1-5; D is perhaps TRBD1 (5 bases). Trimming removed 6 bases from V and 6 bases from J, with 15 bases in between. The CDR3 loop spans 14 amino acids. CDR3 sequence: CASSFQGFTQPQHF. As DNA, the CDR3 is TGTGCCAGCAGCTTTCAGGGTTTTACTCAGCCCCAGCATTTT.

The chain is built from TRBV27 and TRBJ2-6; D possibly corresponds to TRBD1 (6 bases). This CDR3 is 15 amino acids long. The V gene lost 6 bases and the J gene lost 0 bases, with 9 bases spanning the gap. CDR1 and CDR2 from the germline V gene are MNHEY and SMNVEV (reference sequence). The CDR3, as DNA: TGTGCCAGCAGACGACAGGACTCTGGGGCCAACGTCCTGACTTTC. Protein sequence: CASRRQDSGANVLTF.

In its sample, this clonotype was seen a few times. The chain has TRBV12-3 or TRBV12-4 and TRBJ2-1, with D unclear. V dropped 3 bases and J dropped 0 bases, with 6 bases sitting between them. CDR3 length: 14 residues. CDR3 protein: CASSFLNSYNEQFF. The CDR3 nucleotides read TGTGCCAGCAGTTTTTTAAACTCCTACAATGAGCAGTTCTTC.

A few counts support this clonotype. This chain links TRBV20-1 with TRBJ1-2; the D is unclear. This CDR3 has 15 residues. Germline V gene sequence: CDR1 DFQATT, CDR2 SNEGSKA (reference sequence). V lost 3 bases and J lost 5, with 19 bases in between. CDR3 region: CSASLRRVFEYGYTF. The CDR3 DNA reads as TGCAGTGCTAGTCTTCGGAGGGTTTTTGAGTATGGCTACACCTTC.

The CDR3 sequence is CSVEPGTGTNEQFF. CDR3 DNA sequence: TGCAGCGTTGAGCCGGGTACAGGGACCAATGAGCAGTTCTTC. This chain joins TRBV29-1 and TRBJ2-1; tentative D call: TRBD1 (6 bases). V lost 3 bases and J 6 bases, leaving 15 bases between the germline ends. This CDR3 comprises 14 residues. The germline V gene has CDR1 SQVTM and CDR2 ANQGSEA.

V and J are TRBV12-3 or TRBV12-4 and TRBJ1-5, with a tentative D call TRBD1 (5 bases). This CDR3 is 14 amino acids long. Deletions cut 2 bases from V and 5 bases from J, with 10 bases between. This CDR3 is CASSLRDGHQPQHF. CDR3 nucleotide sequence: TGTGCCAGCAGTTTAAGGGACGGGCATCAGCCCCAGCATTTT.

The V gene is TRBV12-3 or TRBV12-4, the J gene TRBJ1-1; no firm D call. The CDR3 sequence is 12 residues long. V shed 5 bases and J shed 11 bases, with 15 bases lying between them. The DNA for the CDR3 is TGTGCCAGCAGTCCAAGACAAACGGGGGCTTTCTTT. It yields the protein CASSPRQTGAFF.

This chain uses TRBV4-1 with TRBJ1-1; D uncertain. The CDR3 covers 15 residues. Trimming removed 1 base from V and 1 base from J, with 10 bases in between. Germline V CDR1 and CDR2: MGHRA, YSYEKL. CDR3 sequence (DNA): TGCGCCAGCAGCCAAGGCCCTCAAGCGAACACTGAAGCTTTCTTT. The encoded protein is CASSQGPQANTEAFF.

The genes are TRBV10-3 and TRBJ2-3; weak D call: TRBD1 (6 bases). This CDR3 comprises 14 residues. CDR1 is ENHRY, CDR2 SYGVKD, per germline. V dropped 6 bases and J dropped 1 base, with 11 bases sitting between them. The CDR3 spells CAIRGDIGTDTQYF. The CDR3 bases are TGTGCCATCAGAGGGGACATAGGCACAGATACGCAGTATTTT.

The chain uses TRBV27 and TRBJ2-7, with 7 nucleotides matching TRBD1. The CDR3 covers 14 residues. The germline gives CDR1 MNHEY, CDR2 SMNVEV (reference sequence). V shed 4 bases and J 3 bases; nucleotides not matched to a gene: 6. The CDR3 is CASSSYRDSYEQYF. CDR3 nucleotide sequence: TGTGCCAGCAGTTCGTACCGGGACAGCTACGAGCAGTACTTC.

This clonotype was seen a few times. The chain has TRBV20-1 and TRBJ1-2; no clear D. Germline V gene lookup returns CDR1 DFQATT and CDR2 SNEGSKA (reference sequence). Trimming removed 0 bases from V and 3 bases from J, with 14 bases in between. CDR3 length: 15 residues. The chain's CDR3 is CSARDLKASDYGYTF. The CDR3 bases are TGCAGTGCTAGAGATTTAAAGGCGAGCGACTATGGCTACACCTTC.

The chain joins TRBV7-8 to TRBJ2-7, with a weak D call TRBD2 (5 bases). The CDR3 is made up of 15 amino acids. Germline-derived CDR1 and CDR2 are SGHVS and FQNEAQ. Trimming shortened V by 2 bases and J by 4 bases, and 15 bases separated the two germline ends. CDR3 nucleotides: TGTGCCAGCAGCTTAAGGTGGGAGCCCCCTTACGAGCAGTACTTC. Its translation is CASSLRWEPPYEQYF.

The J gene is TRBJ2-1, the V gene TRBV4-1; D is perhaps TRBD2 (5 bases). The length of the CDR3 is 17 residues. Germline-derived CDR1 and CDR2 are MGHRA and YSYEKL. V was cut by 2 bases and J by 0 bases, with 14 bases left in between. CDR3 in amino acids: CASSQNPGILSYNEQFF. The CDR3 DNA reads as TGCGCCAGCAGCCAAAATCCGGGGATACTCTCCTACAATGAGCAGTTCTTC.